This T cell receptor (beta chain) came from a study of beta chain features in type 1 diabetes (dated by TCRdb to the late 2010s). Study-level background: Mean age, gender distribution, total cell number and subset yield were not different between patients and healthy donors. Naive and central memory subsets were obtained from all 30 or so donors, but regulatory and stem cell-like memory subsets were isolated from only 8 patients and roughly 8 healthy donors. The study compared TCRB repertoires of sorted circulating CD4+ T cell subsets between recently diagnosed type 1 diabetes patients and matched healthy donors. A total of 90 million to 130 million sorted cells were examined across all samples, and a strong correlation was observed between cell number per subset and RNA yield. The investigation overall reported the following: Naive, central memory and regulatory TCRB repertoires appeared to be more alike among patients than among healthy donors. Sequencing cDNA rather than genomic DNA could over-represent highly expressing activated cells, although activation and CD3 levels did not differ between groups. Type 1 diabetes patients showed a moderate but significant shortening of TCRB CDR3 length in all four CD4+ subsets. Fewer insertions and more nucleotide deletions at VDJ recombination sites were observed in patients with type 1 diabetes, implying thymic rearrangement abnormalities. Because small numbers of individuals were included in the HLA sub-analyses, any influence of HLA type on TCRB rearrangement was left unresolved. Shorter templates might have been favored by PCR, but patient and control samples were amplified and corrected together, so both groups would have been affected equally by any skew.

Each donor gave one peripheral blood draw, averaging approximately 0.11 L, which was collected into heparinised tubes. A BD FACSAria II and a panel including CD45RO, CCR7, CD25, CD127, CD95 and CD27 were used to sort naive, central memory, regulatory and stem cell-like memory CD4+ T cells. All sorted populations exceeded 95% purity. Right away, PBMCs were isolated by Lymphoprep density gradient centrifugation and were stained directly, with no culture step. Samples were stained and sorted in pairs, with one healthy donor and one patient per experiment, so that batch effects were minimized. The germline V gene (reference sequence) supplies CDR1 LNHDA and CDR2 SQIVND. Relative to germline, V is missing 10 bases and J is missing 5 bases, with 10 bases of the junction outside any gene match. The CDR3 sequence holds 14 residues, the cysteine and phenylalanine included. Kept here is only the CDR3 DNA, which spans 42 bases and is read in frame from base 1.

This clone was seen only once. The clone's antigen remains unknown. No qualities accompany the bases; no much larger clone lies one base away. The High Capacity cDNA Reverse Transcription Kit was used to reverse transcribe all of the isolated RNA, meaning that expressed TCRB transcripts were what got sequenced. Deep immunoSEQ sequencing was applied to naive, central memory and regulatory T cell samples, giving an average of around 3.4 million total reads per sample. Sorted cells were lysed in RLT buffer, and RNA was extracted using DNase-treated RNeasy Micro or Mini kits according to cell number. To prevent cross-contamination, each cell subset was processed individually, whereas patient and healthy donor samples were processed jointly. TCRB sequences were amplified from cDNA with the immunoSEQ multiplex PCR, producing 87-bp fragments spanning the CDR3 region. Sequencing of the amplicons was done on the Illumina HiSeq platform. The study's own analysis went as follows. Synthetic template baselines were used to correct PCR bias computationally, reads within Hamming distance 2 were collapsed, and singletons that could not be merged were discarded. Reads were aligned against IMGT to assign V, D and J genes, CDR3 length and insertions or deletions at six rearrangement sites. Clonotype counts were normalized to sorted cell number within each subset before computing true diversity and Gini coefficients with the tcR R package. The overlap coefficient, calculated on TCRB nucleotide sequences, was used to measure repertoire sharing. As a proxy for the pre-selection repertoire, out-of-frame TCRB sequences from naive cells were analyzed. TCRdb carries this immuneACCESS record with in-frame sequences only. Its versions omit some clonotypes, under half of them owing to an unresolved V gene in the studies checked, with the rest unexplained. Clone size and V and J calls were adopted from that table, with D and trimming inferred from the DNA. A total of a few hundred thousand clones appear in this sample, approximately 25% of them only once. Clones ranked in the top ten supply roughly 0.011% of the sample.

This sequence was found in a woman aged 30 to 39 with type 1 diabetes. Sequencing was done on a sample of naive CD4+ T cells from blood. The sample's cell subset or site, from its label and the paper: true naive CD4+ T cells. The chain uses TRBV19 and TRBJ1-5; 8 bases in between match TRBD1. The CDR3 reads as follows: CATTSGTGYQPQHF. In nucleotides, the sequence is TGTGCCACCACATCGGGGACAGGTTATCAGCCCCAGCATTTT.